The 29 T cell receptor beta chains given below trace back to one sample, sequenced in a study of T cell repertoires in cytomegalovirus infection. TCRdb fed the reads into MiXCR, producing one record per CDR3 protein. Here the sample spans some 390,000 distinct CDR3 sequences, 15% to 20% being singletons. Specimen: PBMCs. The receptors derive from a human donor in good health (CMV status not recorded). Some clones in this sample may be carry-over from other donors' samples.

The gene calls are TRBV19 and TRBJ2-7; 10 bases are a match to TRBD2. This CDR3 has 14 residues. Germline V gives CDR1 LNHDA, CDR2 SQIVND (reference sequence). The ends lost 6 bases at V and 4 bases at J; junction bases unmatched: 6. The CDR3 protein is CASRPGLASYEQYF. The CDR3 DNA is TGTGCCAGTAGGCCGGGACTAGCGTCATACGAGCAGTACTTC.

This clonotype occurred many times. This sequence joins TRBV4-1 and TRBJ2-3; no reliable D call. Deletions cut 3 bases from V and 5 bases from J, with 15 bases between. Germline V gene sequence: CDR1 MGHRA, CDR2 YSYEKL. The CDR3 loop spans 15 amino acids. CDR3: CASSQGLVWEDTQYF. The CDR3 region has the DNA TGCGCCAGCAGCCAGGGCCTTGTCTGGGAAGATACGCAGTATTTT.

This clonotype was seen more than once but under ten times. In nucleotides, the CDR3 is TGTGCCAGCAAAGGGGACATCAACACTGAAGCTTTCTTT. Translation gives CASKGDINTEAFF. The J gene is TRBJ1-1, the V gene TRBV2; the D gene is possibly TRBD1 (6 bases). The CDR3 runs to 13 residues. Germline V CDR1 and CDR2: SNHLY, FYNNEI. V was trimmed by 7 bases and J by 2 bases, leaving 11 bases between them.

This clonotype was observed a few times. The chain employs TRBV6-2 or TRBV6-3 and TRBJ2-3; D is uncertain. CDR3 length: 15 residues. Germline CDR1 reads MNHEY; CDR2 reads SVGEGT. Trimming took off 2 bases at V and 2 bases at J, with 11 bases between the two ends. The CDR3 bases are TGTGCCAGCAGTTACGGGCGTTACCTCACAGATACGCAGTATTTT. Its translation: CASSYGRYLTDTQYF.

This clonotype came up a few times. The genes are TRBV4-2 and TRBJ1-5, with D perhaps matching TRBD1 (5 bases). The CDR3 contains 19 residues. The germline V gene encodes CDR1 LGHNA and CDR2 YNFKEQ. Trimming took off 1 base at V and 0 bases at J, with 19 bases between the two ends. The DNA for the CDR3 is TGTGCCAGCAGCCAAGCCCCGTCGGGGGAAACTTATAGCAATCAGCCCCAGCATTTT. Amino acids: CASSQAPSGETYSNQPQHF.

The rearrangement links TRBV28 to TRBJ2-1; 7 positions agree with TRBD1. The CDR3 loop spans 15 amino acids. V shed 7 bases and J 2 bases; nucleotides not matched to a gene: 8. CDR1 and CDR2 (germline): MDHEN, SYDVKM. CDR3 sequence: CASIHDRVAYNEQFF. In DNA form, the CDR3 reads TGTGCCAGCATCCATGACAGGGTCGCCTACAATGAGCAGTTCTTC.

This clonotype was seen many times. The genes are TRBV7-2 and TRBJ1-5; D gene unclear. Germline assignment: CDR1 SGHTA and CDR2 FQGNSA. CDR3 length equals 14 residues. The V end was cut by 2 bases, the J end by 0 bases, with 5 bases between. This chain's CDR3 is CASSLTFSNQPQHF. CDR3 in DNA: TGTGCCAGCAGCTTAACCTTTAGCAATCAGCCCCAGCATTTT.

This clonotype was detected many times. The V gene is TRBV12-3 or TRBV12-4, the J gene TRBJ2-7; either TRBD1 or TRBD2 may supply D (5 bases each). V was clipped by 5 bases and J by 0 bases, with 23 bases between them. The CDR3 length is 18 residues. DNA for the CDR3: TGTGCCAGCAGTCCGGGGCGGCGGGTCTTACTGAGCTCCTACGAGCAGTACTTC. This sequence encodes CASSPGRRVLLSSYEQYF.

In this sample, this clonotype turned up many times. The rearrangement joins TRBV4-1 to TRBJ1-1; tentatively, D is TRBD1 (6 bases). V was trimmed by 0 bases and J by 3 bases, leaving 14 bases between them. The CDR3 runs to 16 residues. Germline V gene lookup returns CDR1 MGHRA and CDR2 YSYEKL. The CDR3 DNA is TGCGCCAGCAGCCAAGAAGGGTCGGGGGGCTACACTGAAGCTTTCTTT. As protein: CASSQEGSGGYTEAFF.

The chain recombines TRBV6-4 with TRBJ1-6, with unresolved D. This CDR3 has 13 residues. The germline V gene has CDR1 MRHNA and CDR2 SNTAGT. V was clipped by 8 bases and J by 7 bases, with 12 bases between them. The CDR3: CASLKVLNSPLHF. Written as DNA, the CDR3 is TGTGCCAGCTTGAAAGTTCTAAATTCACCCCTCCACTTT.

This clonotype was detected only a few times. The V and J genes are TRBV30 and TRBJ1-5; 7 positions agree with TRBD1. The J segment lost 4 bases and the V segment lost 1 base, leaving 1 base of the junction unmatched. This CDR3 is built from 13 residues. The V gene's germline CDR1 is GTSNPN and CDR2 SVGIG (reference sequence). The CDR3 sequence: CAWSGQGNQPQHF. The CDR3 bases are TGTGCCTGGAGTGGACAGGGTAATCAGCCCCAGCATTTT.

This clonotype was picked up a small number of times. This chain links TRBV7-9 with TRBJ2-5; no reliable D call. Trimming removed 5 bases at V and 1 base at J, with 11 bases between. CDR1 is SEHNR and CDR2 is FQNEAQ in the germline V gene (reference sequence). The CDR3 is made up of 14 amino acids. The DNA of the CDR3 is TGTGCCAGCAGCCCCGACCTGGGCCAAGAGACCCAGTACTTC. Translated, it gives CASSPDLGQETQYF.

This clonotype was counted at least ten times. DNA of the CDR3: TGCAGTGCTGGGTCCAAACGTGAAGAGACCCAGTACTTC. Protein sequence: CSAGSKREETQYF. The chain employs TRBV20-1 and TRBJ2-5; D not certain. The CDR3 is made up of 13 amino acids. Trimming took 5 bases from V and 3 from J, leaving 13 bases between them. CDR1 and CDR2 (germline): DFQATT, SNEGSKA (reference sequence).

The chain carries TRBV12-3 or TRBV12-4 and TRBJ2-7; D uncertain. V was pared by 5 bases and J by 3 bases, with 8 bases between. This CDR3 comprises 12 residues. DNA of the CDR3: TGTGCCAGCAGTCTCACCGTCTACGAGCAGTACTTC. Its translation is CASSLTVYEQYF.

This chain connects TRBV2 to TRBJ2-3; 9 nucleotides align to TRBD2. Germline V lookup: CDR1 SNHLY, CDR2 FYNNEI. The J segment lost 2 bases and the V segment lost 6 bases, leaving 3 bases of the junction unmatched. CDR3 length: 14 amino acids. The chain's CDR3 is CASRTSGYTDTQYF. The CDR3 region has the DNA TGTGCCAGCAGGACTAGCGGATACACAGATACGCAGTATTTT. Combining the CDR3 with reference TRBV2 and TRBJ2-3 gives the whole variable domain EPEVTQTPSHQVTQMGQEVILRCVPISNHLYFYWYRQILGQKVEFLVSFYNNEISEKSEIFDDQFSVERPDGSNFTLKIRSTKLEDSAMYFCASRTSGYTDTQYFGPGTRLTVL.

This clonotype has a handful of counts. This chain uses TRBV12-3 or TRBV12-4 with TRBJ1-1, with D unresolved. Trimming stripped 3 bases from V and 10 bases from J, with 12 bases between. The CDR3 length is 12 residues. The CDR3 protein is CASSFMEYTAFF. The CDR3, as DNA: TGTGCCAGCAGTTTTATGGAGTATACAGCTTTCTTT.

This clonotype has at least ten counts. The rearrangement uses TRBV7-2 and TRBJ1-2; a weak D match, TRBD1 (6 bases). The germline gives CDR1 SGHTA, CDR2 FQGNSA. Trimming pared 4 bases from V and 3 bases from J, leaving 9 bases between. The CDR3 contains 13 residues. The DNA for the CDR3 is TGTGCCAGCAGCTCTTACAGGGACTATGGCTACACCTTC. Protein: CASSSYRDYGYTF.

The rearrangement links TRBV2 to TRBJ2-1, with 12 bases identical to TRBD2. This CDR3 has 14 residues. Per germline, CDR1 SNHLY and CDR2 FYNNEI. Trimming at V came to 4 bases and at J to 5 bases, leaving 0 bases not matched to a gene. This CDR3 is CASSGLAGDNEQFF. The CDR3 DNA is TGTGCCAGCAGTGGACTAGCGGGAGACAATGAGCAGTTCTTC.

The rearrangement joins TRBV2 to TRBJ1-5; D remains ambiguous. V lost 4 bases, J lost 5 bases, and 9 bases lay in between. CDR3 length: 13 amino acids. Germline CDR1 reads SNHLY; CDR2 reads FYNNEI. CDR3 sequence (DNA): TGTGCCAGCAGTGGAGAGGGAGATCAGCCCCAGCATTTT. Translated, it gives CASSGEGDQPQHF.

In its sample, this clonotype was seen a few times. The genes are TRBV7-6 and TRBJ2-7, with a tentative D call TRBD2 (6 bases). The V gene lost 2 bases and the J gene lost 3 bases, with 17 bases spanning the gap. The CDR3 runs 16 residues. The germline V gene encodes CDR1 SGHVS and CDR2 FNYEAQ. CDR3 nucleotide sequence: TGTGCCAGCAGCTTATACCCCGCGGGGACCATCTACGAGCAGTACTTC. Translating gives CASSLYPAGTIYEQYF.

This clonotype was seen many times. The chain combines TRBV7-2 with TRBJ2-3; D possibly matches TRBD1 or TRBD2 (5 bases each). Germline lookup yields CDR1 SGHTA and CDR2 FQGNSA. The CDR3 is 12 residues long. Trimming took off 4 bases at V and 8 bases at J, with 10 bases between the two ends. CDR3 sequence (DNA): TGTGCCAGCAGCTCGGGGCCGGTTACGCAGTATTTT. It encodes CASSSGPVTQYF.

This clonotype showed up just a few times. CDR3 in DNA: TGTGCCAGCGGGGAAGGACACCACCCTTTCAATGAGCAGTTCTTC. Translated, it gives CASGEGHHPFNEQFF. This chain uses TRBV6-1 with TRBJ2-1, with D perhaps matching TRBD1 (5 bases). Germline CDR1 and CDR2: MNHNS and SASEGT. V lost 8 bases and J 6 bases, leaving 20 bases between the germline ends. CDR3 size: 15 residues.

This clonotype showed up many times. The chain couples TRBV7-2 to TRBJ1-5, with D hard to call. V lost 0 bases to trimming and J lost 7 bases, with 13 bases between them. This CDR3 region has 15 residues. Germline V gene data show CDR1 as SGHTA and CDR2 as FQGNSA. The CDR3 loop reads CASSLALTSGQPQHF. CDR3 bases: TGTGCCAGCAGCTTAGCGCTGACGAGTGGCCAGCCCCAGCATTTT.

This clonotype was seen a handful of times. The chain couples TRBV28 to TRBJ2-3; no clear D gene. Germline values: CDR1 MDHEN, CDR2 SYDVKM. Trimming left V 2 bases short and J 4 bases short, with 19 bases between. The CDR3 runs 17 residues. CDR3 DNA sequence: TGTGCCAGCAGTTTAGGTCGGGCCGTCCGGCGCCCAGATACGCAGTATTTT. Its protein is CASSLGRAVRRPDTQYF. Together with reference TRBV28 and TRBJ2-3, the CDR3 gives the full variable domain: DVKVTQSSRYLVKRTGEKVFLECVQDMDHENMFWYRQDPGLGLRLIYFSYDVKMKEKGDIPEGYSVSREKKERFSLILESASTNQTSMYLCASSLGRAVRRPDTQYFGPGTRLTVL.

This clonotype came up many times. This chain joins TRBV7-2 and TRBJ1-1; no firm D call. The CDR3 contains 11 residues. CDR1 and CDR2 from the germline V gene are SGHTA and FQGNSA. The ends were cut back, 1 base at V and 11 bases at J, with 8 bases in the middle. The CDR3 loop reads CASSLVLYAFF. The CDR3 DNA sequence: TGTGCCAGCAGCTTAGTCTTGTATGCTTTCTTT.

This clonotype was seen only a few times. The chain links TRBV27 to TRBJ2-2; 13 positions agree with TRBD2. The germline V gene has CDR1 MNHEY and CDR2 SMNVEV (reference sequence). V shed 5 bases and J 3 bases; nucleotides not matched to a gene: 6. The CDR3 has 17 residues. The CDR3 protein is CASSPGLAGAHTGELFF. CDR3 bases: TGTGCCAGCAGTCCCGGACTAGCGGGGGCTCACACCGGGGAGCTGTTTTTT.

This clonotype was recorded many times. The chain has TRBV5-5 and TRBJ2-7, with 8 nucleotides matching TRBD1. Germline CDR1 and CDR2: SGHKS and YYEKEE (reference sequence). There are 13 residues in the CDR3. The V segment lost 8 bases and the J segment 2 bases; nucleotides outside the gene matches: 6. CDR3: CASNTQGAYEQYF. The CDR3 DNA follows: TGTGCCAGTAACACACAGGGGGCCTACGAGCAGTACTTC.

This clonotype was recorded many times. The chain employs TRBV7-3 and TRBJ1-2, with TRBD1 matching over 8 bases. This CDR3 is 14 amino acids long. Germline CDR1 and CDR2: SGHTA and FQGTGA. Trimming at V came to 5 bases and at J to 3 bases, leaving 5 bases not matched to a gene. In DNA form, the CDR3 reads TGTGCCAGCAGCCCACAGGGGGGAGACTATGGCTACACCTTC. This encodes CASSPQGGDYGYTF.

This clonotype occurred a few times. The chain uses TRBV28 and TRBJ2-5, with TRBD2 matching over 8 bases. V was pared by 5 bases and J by 1 base, with 6 bases of the junction left unmatched. Germline V gene sequence: CDR1 MDHEN, CDR2 SYDVKM. CDR3 size: 15 residues. CDR3 nucleotides: TGTGCCAGCAGTCCGGAGCGGGGGCGCCAAGAGACCCAGTACTTC. It is translated as CASSPERGRQETQYF.